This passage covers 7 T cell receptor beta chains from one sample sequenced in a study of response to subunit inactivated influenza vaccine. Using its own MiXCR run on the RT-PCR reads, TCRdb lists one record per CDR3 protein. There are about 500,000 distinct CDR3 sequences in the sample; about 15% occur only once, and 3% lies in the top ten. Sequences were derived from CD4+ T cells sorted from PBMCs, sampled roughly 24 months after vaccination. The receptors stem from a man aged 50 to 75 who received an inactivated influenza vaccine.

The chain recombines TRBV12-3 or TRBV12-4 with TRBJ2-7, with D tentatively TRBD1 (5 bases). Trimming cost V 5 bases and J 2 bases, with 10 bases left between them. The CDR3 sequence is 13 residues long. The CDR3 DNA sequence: TGTGCCAGCAGTAAGGCAGGGACCTACGAGCAGTACTTC. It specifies CASSKAGTYEQYF.

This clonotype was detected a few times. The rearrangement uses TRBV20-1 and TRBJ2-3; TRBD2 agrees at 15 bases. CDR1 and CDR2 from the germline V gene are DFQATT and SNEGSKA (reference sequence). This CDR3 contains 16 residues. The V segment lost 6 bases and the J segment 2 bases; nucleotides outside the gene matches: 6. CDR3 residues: CSASGTSGGNTDTQYF. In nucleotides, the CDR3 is TGCAGTGCATCAGGGACTAGCGGGGGGAACACAGATACGCAGTATTTT.

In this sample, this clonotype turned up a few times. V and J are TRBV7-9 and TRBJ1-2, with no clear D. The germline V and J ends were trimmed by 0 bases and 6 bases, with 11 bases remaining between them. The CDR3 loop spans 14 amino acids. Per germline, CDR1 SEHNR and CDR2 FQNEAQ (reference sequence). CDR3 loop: CASSLAGRPHGYTF. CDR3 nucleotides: TGTGCCAGCAGCTTAGCTGGCAGGCCCCATGGCTACACCTTC.

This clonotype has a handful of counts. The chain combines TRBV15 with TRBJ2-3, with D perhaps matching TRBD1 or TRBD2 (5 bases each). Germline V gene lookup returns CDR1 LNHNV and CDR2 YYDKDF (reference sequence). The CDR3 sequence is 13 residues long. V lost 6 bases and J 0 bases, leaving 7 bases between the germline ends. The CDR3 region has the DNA TGTGCCACCAGGTGGGGGAGCACAGATACGCAGTATTTT. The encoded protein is CATRWGSTDTQYF.

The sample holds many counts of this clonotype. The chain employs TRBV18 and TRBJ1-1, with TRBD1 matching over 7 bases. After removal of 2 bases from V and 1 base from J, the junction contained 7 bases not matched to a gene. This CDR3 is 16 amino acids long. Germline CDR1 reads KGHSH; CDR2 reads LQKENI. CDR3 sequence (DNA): TGTGCCAGCTCACCAACAGGGGTCGGTGGGAACACTGAAGCTTTCTTT. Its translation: CASSPTGVGGNTEAFF.

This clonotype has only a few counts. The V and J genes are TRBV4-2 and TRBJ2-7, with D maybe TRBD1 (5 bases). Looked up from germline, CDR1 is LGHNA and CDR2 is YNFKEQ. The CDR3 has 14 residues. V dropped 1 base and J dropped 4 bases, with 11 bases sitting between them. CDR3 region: CASSQVTVNYEQYF. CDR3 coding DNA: TGTGCCAGCAGCCAAGTGACAGTTAATTACGAGCAGTACTTC.

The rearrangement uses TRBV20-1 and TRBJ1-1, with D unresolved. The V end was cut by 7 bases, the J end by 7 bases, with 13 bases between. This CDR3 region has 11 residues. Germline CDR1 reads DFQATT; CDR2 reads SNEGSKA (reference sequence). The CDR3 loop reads CSVRARVEAFF. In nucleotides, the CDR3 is TGCAGTGTCCGGGCACGGGTTGAAGCTTTCTTT.